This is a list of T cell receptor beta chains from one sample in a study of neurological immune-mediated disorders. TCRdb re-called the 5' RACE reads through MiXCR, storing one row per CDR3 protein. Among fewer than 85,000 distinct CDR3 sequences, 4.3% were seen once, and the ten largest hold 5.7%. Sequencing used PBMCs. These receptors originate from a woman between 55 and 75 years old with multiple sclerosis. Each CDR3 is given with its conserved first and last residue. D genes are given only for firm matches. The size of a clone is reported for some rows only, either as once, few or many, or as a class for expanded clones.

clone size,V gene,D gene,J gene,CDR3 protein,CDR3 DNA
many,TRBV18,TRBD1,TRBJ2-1,CASSPLSGTAYNEQFF,TGTGCCAGCTCACCTCTATCCGGGACAGCCTACAATGAGCAGTTCTTC
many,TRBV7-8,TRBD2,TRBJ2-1,CASIGGGRSYNEQFF,TGTGCCAGCATTGGCGGGGGACGCTCCTACAATGAGCAGTTCTTC
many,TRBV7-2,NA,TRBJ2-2,CASSSPTVFTGELFF,TGTGCCAGCAGCTCCCCGACAGTCTTCACCGGGGAGCTGTTTTTT
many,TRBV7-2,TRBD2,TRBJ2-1,CASSSLGTSGYNEQFF,TGTGCCAGCAGTTCCTTAGGGACTAGCGGCTACAATGAGCAGTTCTTC
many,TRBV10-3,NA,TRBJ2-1,CAIERQNNEQFF,TGTGCCATCGAACGACAGAACAATGAGCAGTTCTTC
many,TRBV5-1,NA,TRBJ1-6,CASSLTDNSPLHF,TGCGCCAGCAGCTTGACCGATAATTCACCCCTCCACTTT
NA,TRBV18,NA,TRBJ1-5,CASSPGREHQPQHF,TGTGCCAGCTCACCAGGAAGGGAACATCAGCCCCAGCATTTT
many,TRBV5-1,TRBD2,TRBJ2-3,CASSLIGTSGDLDTQYF,TGCGCCAGCAGCTTGATTGGGACTAGCGGGGATCTAGATACGCAGTATTTT
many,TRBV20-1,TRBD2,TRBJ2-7,CSAPGGVSYEQYF,TGCAGTGCCCCTGGGGGGGTCTCCTACGAGCAGTACTTC
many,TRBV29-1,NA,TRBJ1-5,CSVVVQQGNQPQHF,TGCAGCGTTGTCGTCCAACAGGGCAATCAGCCCCAGCATTTT
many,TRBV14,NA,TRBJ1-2,CASSQDLARGGYGYTF,TGTGCCAGCAGCCAAGATTTGGCGAGGGGAGGCTATGGCTACACCTTC
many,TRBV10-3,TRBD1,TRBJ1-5,CAIKGQSNQPQHF,TGTGCCATAAAGGGACAGAGCAATCAGCCCCAGCATTTT
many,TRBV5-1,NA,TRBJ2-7,CASSLEISISYEQYF,TGCGCCAGCAGCTTAGAAATTTCCATCTCCTACGAGCAGTACTTC
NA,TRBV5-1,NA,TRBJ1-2,CASSFAEANYGYTF,TGCGCCAGCAGCTTTGCCGAGGCAAACTATGGCTACACCTTC
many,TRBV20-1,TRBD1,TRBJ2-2,CSAGQGARTGELFF,TGCAGTGCTGGACAGGGGGCGAGGACCGGGGAGCTGTTTTTT
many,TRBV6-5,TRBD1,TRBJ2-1,CASSETGTGNEQFF,TGTGCCAGCAGTGAGACAGGGACGGGCAATGAGCAGTTCTTC
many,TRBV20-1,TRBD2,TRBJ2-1,CSALRLAGPGNEQFF,TGCAGTGCTTTACGACTAGCGGGGCCCGGGAATGAGCAGTTCTTC
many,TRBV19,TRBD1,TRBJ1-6,CASKPTGNSPLHF,TGTGCCAGTAAACCGACAGGGAATTCACCCCTCCACTTT
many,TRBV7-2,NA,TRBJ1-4,CASSPPAGQGYPEKLFF,TGTGCCAGCAGCCCTCCGGCGGGGCAGGGGTATCCAGAAAAACTGTTTTTT
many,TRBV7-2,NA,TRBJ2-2,CASSLAGTQNTGELFF,TGTGCCAGCAGCTTAGCCGGGACACAGAACACCGGGGAGCTGTTTTTT